This TCR beta chain was observed in a study of blood T cell repertoires in COVID-19. About the study: Samples of COVID-19 (acute and convalescent) were obtained from the United States, Italy and Spain.

Original analysis: Using reference gene primer amplification, nucleated cell counts were estimated. TCRdb's copy holds only in-frame clones and misses some; the assay was immunoSEQ multiplex PCR. That table furnishes V, J and clone size, whereas the DNA furnished D and trimming. The sample yields roughly 130,000 clones, 75% to 85% seen once. CDR3 length: 15 residues. Trimming pared 3 bases from V and 7 bases from J, leaving 16 bases between. Per germline, CDR1 LNHDA and CDR2 SQIVND (reference sequence). The clonotype originates from a woman in her 70s with COVID-19, enrolled during active disease. This chain connects TRBV19 to TRBJ1-5; a possible D gene is TRBD1 (5 bases). The sample comprised peripheral blood. The CDR3 coding sequence is TGTGCCAGTAGTATTGCCCCCCAGGGTTGGCAGCCCCAGCATTTT. Amino acids: CASSIAPQGWQPQHF. Full variable domain (remainder filled in from reference TRBV19 and TRBJ1-5): DGGITQSPKYLFRKEGQNVTLSCEQNLNHDAMYWYRQDPGQGLRLIYYSQIVNDFQKGDIAEGYSVSREKKESFPLTVTSAQKNPTAFYLCASSIAPQGWQPQHFGDGTRLSIL.